These 27 T cell receptor beta chains were sequenced from one sample in a study of blood T cell repertoires in COVID-19. Sequenced by immunoSEQ multiplex PCR; TCRdb stores in-frame clones only, minus some. The table includes about 200,000 clones, around 94% detected once. The sequenced material came from peripheral blood. The receptors shown here come from a man aged 25-45 years with COVID-19, enrolled during active disease.

The J gene is TRBJ2-2, the V gene TRBV19; D may be TRBD2 (6 bases). This CDR3 contains 15 residues. Trimming left V 3 bases short and J 3 bases short, with 11 bases between. Germline loops: CDR1 LNHDA, CDR2 SQIVND (reference sequence). The CDR3 reads CASSMTGGYTGELFF. CDR3 sequence (DNA): TGTGCCAGTAGTATGACCGGGGGATACACCGGGGAGCTGTTTTTT.

The rearrangement uses TRBV19 and TRBJ2-7; 7 bases map to TRBD1. The V gene's germline CDR1 is LNHDA and CDR2 SQIVND (reference sequence). The CDR3 contains 13 residues. After removal of 4 bases from V and 4 bases from J, the junction contained 4 bases not matched to a gene. For the CDR3, the DNA is TGTGCCAGTAGTAGGGACAGCGGATACGAGCAGTACTTC. Its protein is CASSRDSGYEQYF.

The chain uses TRBV20-1 and TRBJ2-7; perhaps TRBD1 as D (6 bases). Germline V lookup: CDR1 DFQATT, CDR2 SNEGSKA (reference sequence). This CDR3 is 14 amino acids long. Trimming took 3 bases from V and 1 from J, leaving 13 bases between them. CDR3 DNA sequence: TGCAGTGCTAGTTCCGGGACACCATCCTACGAGCAGTACTTC. Its protein is CSASSGTPSYEQYF.

This clone was observed a single time. The chain employs TRBV5-1 and TRBJ2-7; D gene uncertain. From germline, CDR1 is SGHRS and CDR2 YFSETQ. The CDR3 length is 13 residues. V was shortened by 1 base and J by 2 bases, with 7 bases between the two germline ends. The CDR3 sequence: CASSLWRAYEQYF. DNA for the CDR3: TGCGCCAGCAGCTTGTGGAGAGCCTACGAGCAGTACTTC.

The chain combines TRBV7-2 with TRBJ2-2; 7 nucleotides agree with TRBD1. Trimming at V came to 2 bases and at J to 6 bases, leaving 9 bases not matched to a gene. The CDR3 runs 16 residues. Germline V gene lookup returns CDR1 SGHTA and CDR2 FQGNSA. The CDR3 spells CASSLQSQGVPGELFF. The CDR3 bases are TGTGCCAGCAGCTTACAAAGTCAGGGGGTTCCCGGGGAGCTGTTTTTT.

The rearrangement uses TRBV5-1 and TRBJ2-1, with 10 nucleotides matching TRBD2. V gave up 6 bases and J gave up 9 bases; unmatched junction bases: 9. The germline V gene has CDR1 SGHRS and CDR2 YFSETQ. The CDR3 has 14 amino acids. The DNA for the CDR3 is TGCGCCAGCATGGTGAGCGGGGGGGCCTCTGAGCAGTTCTTC. It is translated as CASMVSGGASEQFF.

This chain joins TRBV9 and TRBJ1-1; D is unclear. The ends were cut back, 3 bases at V and 3 bases at J, with 21 bases in the middle. Germline CDR1 SGDLS, CDR2 YYNGEE. This CDR3 comprises 17 residues. CDR3 coding DNA: TGTGCCAGCAGCGCGACCCCAGGAATCCAAAGGCACACTGAAGCTTTCTTT. Translated: CASSATPGIQRHTEAFF.

A few counts support this clone. The J gene is TRBJ2-3, the V gene TRBV28; 7 positions match TRBD2. This CDR3 is 17 amino acids long. V dropped 3 bases and J dropped 7; count of bases not matched to a gene: 16. Germline assignment: CDR1 MDHEN and CDR2 SYDVKM. The CDR3 sequence: CASSFLARTRGSYTQYF. The CDR3 DNA follows: TGTGCCAGCAGTTTCCTCGCTCGGACTAGGGGTTCATATACGCAGTATTTT.

This rearrangement joins TRBV6-6 to TRBJ1-4; TRBD1 aligns across 9 bases. Germline CDR1 MNHNY, CDR2 SVGAGI (reference sequence). CDR3 size: 15 residues. V lost 6 bases and J lost 6; bases outside the gene matches: 8. DNA for the CDR3: TGTGCCAGCAGGGGACAGGGCAAAGTCCATGAAAAACTGTTTTTT. It is translated as CASRGQGKVHEKLFF.

The J gene is TRBJ1-2, the V gene TRBV5-5, with 7 positions matching TRBD1. The CDR3 covers 15 residues. The ends lost 4 bases at V and 8 bases at J; junction bases unmatched: 14. Germline CDR1 is SGHKS and CDR2 is YYEKEE (reference sequence). The CDR3 nucleotides read TGTGCCAGCAGCGAAATCGGGGACAGAAGCTTCGGCTACACCTTC. Protein product: CASSEIGDRSFGYTF.

This clone has more than one count but fewer than ten. The gene calls are TRBV5-1 and TRBJ2-1, with D perhaps matching TRBD2 (6 bases). CDR3 length: 15 amino acids. Germline CDR1 SGHRS, CDR2 YFSETQ. Trimming pared 1 base from V and 4 bases from J, leaving 12 bases between. The CDR3 loop reads CASSLSAGSYNEQFF. The CDR3 DNA is TGCGCCAGCAGCTTGAGCGCGGGGAGTTACAATGAGCAGTTCTTC.

This chain joins TRBV4-1 and TRBJ2-3, with D possibly being TRBD1 (6 bases). CDR1 is MGHRA and CDR2 is YSYEKL in the germline V gene. Trimming removed 1 base from V and 3 bases from J, with 14 bases in between. CDR3 length: 16 amino acids. CDR3 sequence: CASSQGWAGVTDTQYF. The CDR3 DNA reads TGCGCCAGCAGCCAAGGGTGGGCAGGGGTTACAGATACGCAGTATTTT.

The chain couples TRBV19 to TRBJ1-1; D not certain. The CDR3 is 13 residues long. Germline V lookup: CDR1 LNHDA, CDR2 SQIVND (reference sequence). Trimming took off 5 bases at V and 4 bases at J, with 11 bases between the two ends. The CDR3 region is CASSLRGSTEAFF. The CDR3 bases are TGTGCCAGTAGTTTGCGGGGATCCACTGAAGCTTTCTTT. The variable domain in full, with the rest retrieved from reference TRBV19 and TRBJ1-1, is DGGITQSPKYLFRKEGQNVTLSCEQNLNHDAMYWYRQDPGQGLRLIYYSQIVNDFQKGDIAEGYSVSREKKESFPLTVTSAQKNPTAFYLCASSLRGSTEAFFGQGTRLTVV.

This clone was counted a single time. This CDR3 reads CASSQDYGKNTGELFF. The CDR3 DNA reads TGTGCCAGCAGCCAAGATTACGGGAAGAACACCGGGGAGCTGTTTTTT. The V and J genes are TRBV14 and TRBJ2-2; possible D gene TRBD2, 5 bases. Per the germline V gene, CDR1 is SGHDN and CDR2 is FVKESK. The CDR3 extends over 16 amino acids. Trimming pared 0 bases from V and 1 base from J, leaving 9 bases between.

This clone was recorded once. The chain couples TRBV6-5 to TRBJ2-5, with unresolved D. Germline V gene data show CDR1 as MNHEY and CDR2 as SVGAGI. V was cut by 1 base and J by 6 bases, with 9 bases left in between. The CDR3 consists of 13 residues. CDR3 loop: CASSYLDEKTQYF. CDR3 DNA sequence: TGTGCCAGCAGTTACTTAGATGAAAAGACCCAGTACTTC.

This clone was found once. This chain uses TRBV3-1 (or the pseudogene TRBV3-2) with TRBJ1-3; 7 bases fit TRBD1. Germline V CDR1 and CDR2: LGHDT, YNNKEL (reference sequence). This CDR3 has 16 residues. V lost 3 bases and J lost 2; bases outside the gene matches: 7. The CDR3 sequence: CASSQETGSPGNTIYF. For the CDR3, the DNA is TGTGCCAGCAGCCAGGAGACAGGGTCCCCTGGAAACACCATATATTTT.

This sequence joins TRBV5-1 and TRBJ2-3; D uncertain. The CDR3 is 14 amino acids. Germline lookup yields CDR1 SGHRS and CDR2 YFSETQ. The V end was cut by 2 bases, the J end by 4 bases, with 11 bases between. The CDR3 region is CASSLVTRSDTQYF. The CDR3 DNA follows: TGCGCCAGCAGCTTAGTTACTCGGTCAGATACGCAGTATTTT. The variable domain in full, completed from reference TRBV5-1 and TRBJ2-3, reads KAGVTQTPRYLIKTRGQQVTLSCSPISGHRSVSWYQQTPGQGLQFLFEYFSETQRNKGNFPGRFSGRQFSNSRSEMNVSTLELGDSALYLCASSLVTRSDTQYFGPGTRLTVL.

The V and J genes are TRBV7-3 and TRBJ2-1, with a weak D call TRBD1 (6 bases). There are 16 residues in the CDR3. Germline values: CDR1 SGHTA, CDR2 FQGTGA. Trimming removed 4 bases at V and 5 bases at J, with 18 bases between. The CDR3: CASSSPLPDRHNEQFF. As DNA, the CDR3 is TGTGCCAGCAGCTCACCTTTACCCGACAGGCACAATGAGCAGTTCTTC.

This chain connects TRBV24-1 to TRBJ2-1, with 11 bases identical to TRBD2. CDR1 is KGHDR, CDR2 SFDVKD, per germline. The CDR3 covers 14 residues. With 7 bases clipped from V and 5 bases from J, the junction kept 3 bases outside the gene matches. The CDR3 coding sequence is TGTGCCACCAGCGGGACTAGCGGTGACAATGAGCAGTTCTTC. This encodes CATSGTSGDNEQFF.

This clone was picked up a small number of times. This chain connects TRBV2 to TRBJ2-3; no firm D call. Looked up from germline, CDR1 is SNHLY and CDR2 is FYNNEI. The CDR3 contains 15 residues. Trimming left V 6 bases short and J 0 bases short, with 13 bases between. The CDR3 is CASRVTLASTDTQYF. DNA of the CDR3: TGTGCCAGCAGGGTGACATTGGCTAGCACAGATACGCAGTATTTT.

The chain links TRBV6-6 to TRBJ1-1, with 9 nucleotides matching TRBD1. Trimming at V came to 5 bases and at J to 1 base, leaving 5 bases not matched to a gene. Germline CDR1 and CDR2: MNHNY and SVGAGI (reference sequence). The CDR3 runs to 15 residues. DNA of the CDR3: TGTGCCAGCAGTCCTCGACAGGGGGGGAACACTGAAGCTTTCTTT. Translation gives CASSPRQGGNTEAFF.

The genes are TRBV12-3 or TRBV12-4 and TRBJ1-2; D gene unclear. Trimming took 3 bases from V and 1 from J, leaving 6 bases between them. This CDR3 region has 13 residues. The CDR3 nucleotides are TGTGCCAGCAGTTTGGCCCGTAACTATGGCTACACCTTC. It codes for CASSLARNYGYTF.

The chain combines TRBV6-5 with TRBJ2-3; D is perhaps TRBD2 (6 bases). This CDR3 has 15 residues. Looked up from germline, CDR1 is MNHEY and CDR2 is SVGAGI. V was trimmed by 4 bases and J by 0 bases, leaving 11 bases between them. CDR3 region: CASSSYSGSTDTQYF. The CDR3 DNA sequence: TGTGCCAGCAGTTCCTATAGCGGCAGCACAGATACGCAGTATTTT.

The V gene is TRBV6-2 or TRBV6-3, the J gene TRBJ2-2; TRBD2 is a possible D gene (5 bases). Germline CDR1 reads MNHEY; CDR2 reads SVGEGT. The CDR3 spans 14 residues. Trimming shortened V by 5 bases and J by 5 bases, and 12 bases separated the two germline ends. CDR3 residues: CASSKPPGTGELFF. CDR3 coding DNA: TGTGCCAGCAGTAAGCCCCCGGGGACCGGGGAGCTGTTTTTT.

The V and J genes are TRBV11-1 and TRBJ1-1; a weak D match, TRBD1 (5 bases). Per germline, CDR1 SGHAT and CDR2 FQDESV (reference sequence). CDR3 size: 14 residues. Trimming removed 5 bases at V and 1 base at J, with 11 bases between. CDR3 nucleotide sequence: TGTGCCAGCAGCCGCGGGACGGCGAACACTGAAGCTTTCTTT. Its translation is CASSRGTANTEAFF.

This clone was seen just once. The CDR3 region is CASSYPRTGRETQYF. CDR3 in DNA: TGTGCCAGCAGTTACCCTCGGACAGGGCGGGAGACCCAGTACTTC. The rearrangement links TRBV6-2 or TRBV6-3 to TRBJ2-5, with 8 bases fitting TRBD1. Germline assignment: CDR1 MNHEY and CDR2 SVGEGT. The CDR3 length is 15 residues. V lost 2 bases, J lost 5 bases, and 7 bases stayed unmatched.

The chain uses TRBV7-9 and TRBJ1-4, with a tentative D call TRBD1 (6 bases). The CDR3 has 14 residues. The V and J ends lost 1 base and 8 bases respectively, with 11 bases between them. Germline V CDR1 and CDR2: SEHNR, FQNEAQ (reference sequence). The CDR3 region has the DNA TGTGCCAGCAGCTTAGTGACAGGATCCGAAAAACTGTTTTTT. Amino acids: CASSLVTGSEKLFF.